The 16 T cell receptor beta chains below were found in one sample sequenced in a study of cytomegalovirus exposure and HLA in healthy donors. The primer mix had 60 Vbeta and 13 Jbeta primers. Sequenced by immunoSEQ multiplex PCR; TCRdb stores in-frame clones only, minus some. The sample records around 100,000 clones, approximately 78% being singletons. The sample consisted of PBMCs. All receptors derive from a male donor in good health and CMV-seropositive.

The V gene is TRBV10-1, the J gene TRBJ2-4; D ambiguous. V dropped 6 bases and J dropped 7 bases, with 16 bases sitting between them. Germline CDR1 reads WNHNN; CDR2 reads SYGVQD (reference sequence). The CDR3 extends over 14 amino acids. The CDR3, as DNA: TGCGCCAGCAGCTTCGAGGCGAGGAGCAACATTCAGTACTTC. Its translation: CASSFEARSNIQYF.

This chain connects TRBV6-1 to TRBJ2-1; D gene ambiguous. Germline lookup yields CDR1 MNHNS and CDR2 SASEGT. The V gene lost 6 bases and the J gene lost 1 base, with 4 bases spanning the gap. This CDR3 comprises 12 residues. Here the CDR3 reads CASSVSYNEQFF. DNA of the CDR3: TGTGCCAGCAGCGTATCCTACAATGAGCAGTTCTTC.

The chain has TRBV5-1 and TRBJ1-4; 7 nucleotides line up with TRBD1. J was trimmed by 7 bases and V by 3 bases; bases with no gene match: 12. Per germline, CDR1 SGHRS and CDR2 YFSETQ. CDR3 length equals 16 residues. Written as DNA, the CDR3 is TGCGCCAGCAGCTATCAGGGGGGAAGAAACAGTGAAAAACTGTTTTTT. It translates to CASSYQGGRNSEKLFF.

This clone was picked up a small number of times. The chain recombines TRBV7-9 with TRBJ1-2; 10 nucleotides align to TRBD1. This CDR3 contains 14 residues. Unmatched junction bases numbered 5, after V lost 5 bases and J lost 5 bases. Germline lookup yields CDR1 SEHNR and CDR2 FQNEAQ (reference sequence). CDR3 region: CASSPGQGVYGYTF. The CDR3 nucleotides are TGTGCCAGCAGCCCCGGACAGGGGGTTTATGGCTACACCTTC. Drawing the rest from reference TRBV7-9 and TRBJ1-2, the complete variable domain is DTGVSQNPRHKITKRGQNVTFRCDPISEHNRLYWYRQTLGQGPEFLTYFQNEAQLEKSRLLSDRFSAERPKGSFSTLEIQRTEQGDSAMYLCASSPGQGVYGYTFGSGTRLTVV.

The J gene is TRBJ2-2, the V gene TRBV28; 10 positions agree with TRBD1. The ends lost 4 bases at V and 5 bases at J; junction bases unmatched: 10. Germline V gives CDR1 MDHEN, CDR2 SYDVKM. The CDR3 has 17 residues. CDR3 sequence: CASSSSGTGVKTGELFF. CDR3 DNA: TGTGCCAGCAGTTCTTCCGGGACAGGGGTTAAAACCGGGGAGCTGTTTTTT. The full variable domain, its missing parts supplied by reference TRBV28 and TRBJ2-2, is DVKVTQSSRYLVKRTGEKVFLECVQDMDHENMFWYRQDPGLGLRLIYFSYDVKMKEKGDIPEGYSVSREKKERFSLILESASTNQTSMYLCASSSSGTGVKTGELFFGEGSRLTVL.

The rearrangement joins TRBV2 to TRBJ2-1; TRBD2 agrees at 7 bases. CDR1 and CDR2 from the germline V gene are SNHLY and FYNNEI. V lost 5 bases and J lost 8; bases outside the gene matches: 9. The length of the CDR3 is 14 residues. This CDR3 is CASSKTSSADEQFF. The CDR3 nucleotides read TGTGCCAGCAGTAAGACTAGCTCAGCCGATGAGCAGTTCTTC.

The chain uses TRBV14 and TRBJ2-7; maybe TRBD2 (7 bases). Between the trimmed V and J ends, which lost 1 base and 7 bases, there was a span of 17 bases. The CDR3 totals 15 residues. Germline V gene data show CDR1 as SGHDN and CDR2 as FVKESK. The CDR3 DNA sequence: TGTGCCAGCAGCCAAGCAGCGGGGCGTAGGGGGGAGCAGTACTTC. Its translation: CASSQAAGRRGEQYF.

There are many counts of this clone. The chain carries TRBV10-2 and TRBJ1-1; D may be TRBD1 (6 bases). Germline V gene lookup returns CDR1 WSHSY and CDR2 SAAADI. Trimming took 2 bases from V and 1 from J, leaving 17 bases between them. The CDR3 length is 17 residues. The CDR3 is CASSEGGFLGENTEAFF. The CDR3 bases are TGCGCCAGCAGTGAGGGGGGCTTTCTTGGGGAGAACACTGAAGCTTTCTTT.

The genes are TRBV28 and TRBJ1-4; D is unclear. There are 13 residues in the CDR3. Germline V CDR1 and CDR2: MDHEN, SYDVKM. The ends were cut back, 5 bases at V and 10 bases at J, with 14 bases in the middle. The CDR3 sequence is CASSLREPRKLFF. DNA of the CDR3: TGTGCCAGCAGTCTAAGGGAGCCCAGAAAACTGTTTTTT.

This chain joins TRBV7-3 and TRBJ2-2, with D perhaps matching TRBD1 (6 bases). V was shortened by 5 bases and J by 5 bases, with 15 bases between the two germline ends. This CDR3 has 15 residues. CDR1 is SGHTA and CDR2 is FQGTGA in the germline V gene. Here the CDR3 DNA reads TGTGCCAGCAGCCAACTCCCAACAGGGACCGGGGAGCTGTTTTTT. Amino acid sequence: CASSQLPTGTGELFF.

The V call is TRBV18, the J call TRBJ2-1, with TRBD2 matching over 10 bases. The junction had 8 bases not matched to a gene; V was cut back by 3 bases and J by 6 bases. The CDR3 runs 16 residues. Germline V gene sequence: CDR1 KGHSH, CDR2 LQKENI. CDR3 coding DNA: TGTGCCAGCTCACCGAGCGGGGGGGCCGCTACCAATGAGCAGTTCTTC. Encoded protein: CASSPSGGAATNEQFF.

The gene calls are TRBV5-6 and TRBJ2-1; tentatively, D is TRBD1 (5 bases). Germline-derived CDR1 and CDR2 are SGHDT and YYEEEE. Deletions cut 5 bases from V and 7 bases from J, with 10 bases between. The CDR3 is 12 amino acids. DNA for the CDR3: TGTGCCAGCAGGAGACAGAGGAATGAGCAGTTCTTC. Protein: CASRRQRNEQFF. The full variable domain, in which reference TRBV5-6 and TRBJ2-1 provide the parts outside the CDR3, is DAGVTQSPTHLIKTRGQQVTLRCSPKSGHDTVSWYQQALGQGPQFIFQYYEEEERQRGNFPDRFSGHQFPNYSSELNVNALLLGDSALYLCASRRQRNEQFFGPGTRLTVL.

This clone has more than one count but fewer than ten. The chain couples TRBV7-3 to TRBJ1-1; D may be TRBD1 (5 bases). Per the germline V gene, CDR1 is SGHTA and CDR2 is FQGTGA. This CDR3 has 14 residues. The V end was cut by 6 bases, the J end by 7 bases, with 18 bases between. CDR3 amino acids: CASRHIGEGDEAFF. In DNA, the CDR3 is TGTGCCAGCAGACATATTGGGGAAGGGGATGAAGCTTTCTTT.

The chain links TRBV25-1 to TRBJ1-2; D is possibly TRBD1 (5 bases). In germline, CDR1 is MGHDK, CDR2 SYGVNS. The CDR3 length is 14 residues. V lost 1 base and J lost 8, with 14 bases in between. The CDR3 sequence is CASSESGIPWGYTF. DNA for the CDR3: TGTGCCAGCAGTGAATCAGGGATCCCCTGGGGCTACACCTTC.

This clone occurred once. J is TRBJ2-3 and V is TRBV4-2, with TRBD2 matching 12 bases. This CDR3 is built from 16 residues. The ends lost 1 base at V and 7 bases at J; junction bases unmatched: 6. Germline V gene data show CDR1 as LGHNA and CDR2 as YNFKEQ. As DNA, the CDR3 is TGTGCCAGCAGCCAAGGGACGGGACTAGCGGGTTATACGCAGTATTTT. It is translated as CASSQGTGLAGYTQYF.

On this clone: Germline and junction disagree at one end, which may indicate a read error. J is TRBJ2-2 and V is TRBV5-8; the D gene is possibly TRBD1 (7 bases). The germline V gene has CDR1 SGHTS and CDR2 YDEGEE. There are 11 residues in the CDR3. CDR3 in amino acids: CQGGHTGELFF. CDR3 nucleotides: TGCCAGGGGGGTCACACCGGGGAGCTGTTTTTT.